This TCR beta chain was retrieved from a study of T cell responses to AZD1222 COVID-19 vaccine. This CDR3 region has 14 residues. Trimming removed 5 bases at V and 8 bases at J, with 16 bases between. Germline loops: CDR1 MNHEY, CDR2 SVGAGI. This table comes from immunoSEQ multiplex PCR, and its TCRdb copy is limited to in-frame clones, with some not included. The data show roughly 58,000 clones, roughly 87% seen once. The source material was peripheral blood, sampled 28 days after the second AZD1222 dose. The TCR comes from an adult who received the AZD1222 COVID-19 vaccine. The rearrangement links TRBV6-5 to TRBJ2-1; a weak D match, TRBD1 (6 bases). The CDR3 DNA reads as TGTGCCAGCAGTCGGAGCCTAAACAGGGATGAGCAGTTCTTC. Translation gives CASSRSLNRDEQFF.